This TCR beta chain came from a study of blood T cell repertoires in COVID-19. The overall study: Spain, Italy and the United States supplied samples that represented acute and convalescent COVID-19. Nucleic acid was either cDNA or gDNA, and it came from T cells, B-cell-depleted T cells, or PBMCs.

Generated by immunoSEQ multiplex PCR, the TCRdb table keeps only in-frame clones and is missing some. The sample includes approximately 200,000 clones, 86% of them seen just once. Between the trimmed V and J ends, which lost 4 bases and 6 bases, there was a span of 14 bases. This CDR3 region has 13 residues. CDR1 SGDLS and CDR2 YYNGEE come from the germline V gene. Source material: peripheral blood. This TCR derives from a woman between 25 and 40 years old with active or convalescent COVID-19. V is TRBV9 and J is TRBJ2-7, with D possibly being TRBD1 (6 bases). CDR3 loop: CASSKGVVGEQYF. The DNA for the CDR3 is TGTGCCAGCAGCAAGGGGGTAGTTGGCGAGCAGTACTTC.